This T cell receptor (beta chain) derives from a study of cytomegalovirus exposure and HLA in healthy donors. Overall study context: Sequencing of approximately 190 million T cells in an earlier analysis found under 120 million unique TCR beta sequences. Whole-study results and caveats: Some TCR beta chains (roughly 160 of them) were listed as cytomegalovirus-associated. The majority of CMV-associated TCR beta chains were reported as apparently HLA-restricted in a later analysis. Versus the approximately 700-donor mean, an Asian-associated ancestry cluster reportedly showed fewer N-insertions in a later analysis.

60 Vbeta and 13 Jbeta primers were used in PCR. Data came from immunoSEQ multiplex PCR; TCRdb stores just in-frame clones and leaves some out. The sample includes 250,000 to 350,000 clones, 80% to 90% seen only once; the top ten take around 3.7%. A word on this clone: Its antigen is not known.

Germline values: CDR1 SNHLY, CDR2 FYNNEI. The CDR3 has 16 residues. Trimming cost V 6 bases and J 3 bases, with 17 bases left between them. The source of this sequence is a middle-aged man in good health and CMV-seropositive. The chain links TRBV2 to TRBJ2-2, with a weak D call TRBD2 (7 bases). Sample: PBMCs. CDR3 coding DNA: TGTGCCAGCAGCGGAAGGGGGGGGAGGTACACCGGGGAGCTGTTTTTT. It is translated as CASSGRGGRYTGELFF.